Here is one T cell receptor beta chain with its context. Its antigen is as yet unknown. These data belong to a study of blood T cells in healthy people across ages. Per-sample PBMC isolation yielded at least 6.5 million cells. Whole-study findings and limits: The study lacked donor CMV status, which possibly confounded expanded clonotype changes. Versus aged donors, long-lived donors had higher diversity and more naive CD4+ cells.

It was with a sample-barcoded 5' primer and a J-beta primer mix that a second PCR of about 6 to 12 cycles was run. TCRdb analysed the 5' RACE reads with MiXCR anew, one entry per CDR3 protein. This table has nearly 800,000 distinct CDR3 sequences, 20% to 25% appearing once. This CDR3 contains 15 residues. V gave up 0 bases and J gave up 4 bases, with 11 bases separating them. CDR1 is SGHVS and CDR2 is FQNEAQ in the germline V gene. These data are also associated with another study on T cells of mothers and their children. That work states: Three healthy Caucasian mothers and their six children donated.

This rearrangement joins TRBV7-8 to TRBJ2-3; D unclear. Sequenced input: blood. The clonotype comes from a boy under 18 in good health. In DNA, the CDR3 is TGTGCCAGCAGCTTAGCTCTTGGGGTAGCAGATACGCAGTATTTT. Encoded protein: CASSLALGVADTQYF.